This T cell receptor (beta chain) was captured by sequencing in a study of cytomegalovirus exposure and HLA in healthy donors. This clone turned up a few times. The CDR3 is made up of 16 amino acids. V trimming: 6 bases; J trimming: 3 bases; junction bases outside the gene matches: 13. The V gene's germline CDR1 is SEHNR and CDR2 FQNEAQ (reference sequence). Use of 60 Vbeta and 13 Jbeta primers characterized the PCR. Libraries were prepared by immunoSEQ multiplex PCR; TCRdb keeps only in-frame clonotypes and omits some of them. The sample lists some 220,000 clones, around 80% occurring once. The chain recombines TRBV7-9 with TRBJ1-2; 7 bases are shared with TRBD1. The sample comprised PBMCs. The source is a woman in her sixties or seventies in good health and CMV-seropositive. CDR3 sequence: CASSPTSHRGDYGYTF. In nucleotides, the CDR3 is TGTGCCAGCAGTCCAACGTCTCACAGGGGAGACTATGGCTACACCTTC.